This T cell receptor (beta chain) was retrieved from a study of blood T cell repertoires in COVID-19. Study summary: Acute and convalescent COVID-19 specimens originated in the United States, Italy and Spain. PBMCs, B-cell-depleted T cells, or T cells were the source of the cDNA or gDNA that made up the material.

J lost 8 bases, V lost 3 bases, and 7 bases had no gene match. Germline V CDR1 and CDR2: SGHRS, YFSETQ. There are 16 residues in the CDR3. As processed by the authors: The authors estimated nucleated cell counts from reference gene primer amplification. Libraries were prepared by immunoSEQ multiplex PCR; TCRdb keeps only in-frame clonotypes and omits some of them. The V and J calls and clone size were taken over from that table, and D and trimming were inferred from the DNA. The sample has roughly 260,000 clones, about 90% seen once. The chain couples TRBV5-1 to TRBJ2-1; 14 nucleotides line up with TRBD2. The receptor was isolated from a woman between 45 and 65 years old with acute or convalescent COVID-19. The sequenced sample was peripheral blood. The CDR3 nucleotides read TGCGCCAGCAGCTCCGGACTAGCGGGAGGAGGGGATGAGCAGTTCTTC. Translation gives CASSSGLAGGGDEQFF.